One TCR beta chain is described in this entry. Its antigen is unidentified. This sample stems from a study of cytomegalovirus exposure and HLA in healthy donors. Study in general: An earlier analysis found some 100 million unique TCR beta sequences from 150 million to 200 million T cells.

The study, taken as a whole, reports: Later work found most CMV-associated TCR beta chains apparently HLA-restricted.

60 Vbeta and 13 Jbeta primers were used in PCR. Only in-frame clones appear in the TCRdb table, and some are missing; sequencing was by immunoSEQ multiplex PCR. The repertoire has approximately 170,000 clones, approximately 88% of them found once; the top ten carry around 1.3%. Germline V gene data show CDR1 as ENHRY and CDR2 as SYGVKD. V lost 3 bases, J lost 1 base, and 4 bases lay in between. The CDR3 spans 14 residues. The rearrangement uses TRBV10-3 and TRBJ2-6; D remains ambiguous. Source material: PBMCs. The source is a boy younger than 10 in good health and CMV-seronegative. CDR3 coding DNA: TGTGCCATCAGTGAACAATCTGGGGCCAACGTCCTGACTTTC. Residues: CAISEQSGANVLTF.